The 29 T cell receptor beta chains listed next were all sequenced from one sample in a study of T-cell reconstitution after alpha-beta-depleted transplantation in children. Unique molecular identifiers were incorporated into the prepared TCRbeta library. TCRdb used MiXCR to reprocess the PCR reads, holding one entry per CDR3 protein. The sample holds 250,000 to 300,000 distinct CDR3 sequences, roughly 11% seen once. The sequences come from peripheral blood, collected 180 days after TCRalphabeta/CD19-depleted stem cell transplant. All receptors derive from a male patient aged 2 to 9 who had a stem cell transplant for chronic granulomatous disease, so the T cells may come from the graft donor.

This clonotype was observed a single time. The chain carries TRBV27 and TRBJ1-5, with D possibly being TRBD1 (5 bases). This CDR3 contains 14 residues. V was pared by 3 bases and J by 3 bases, with 9 bases between. The germline V gene encodes CDR1 MNHEY and CDR2 SMNVEV (reference sequence). CDR3 nucleotide sequence: TGTGCCAGCAGTTTGGGACGGACCAATCAGCCCCAGCATTTT. Its protein product is CASSLGRTNQPQHF.

This clonotype was recorded many times. This chain links TRBV5-1 with TRBJ1-3; possibly TRBD1 for D (5 bases). Germline CDR1 and CDR2: SGHRS and YFSETQ. V lost 0 bases and J lost 5, with 12 bases in between. CDR3 size: 15 residues. The CDR3 DNA follows: TGCGCCAGCAGCTTGGAGCCAGGGTCGAGAAACACCATATATTTT. This codes for CASSLEPGSRNTIYF.

Comments on this clonotype: Given a much more abundant clone one base away, this may be a read error. The chain combines TRBV28 with TRBJ2-6, with D perhaps matching TRBD1 or TRBD2 (5 bases each). The V gene's germline CDR1 is MDHEN and CDR2 SYDVKM. Trimming removed 7 bases at V and 1 base at J, with 20 bases between. This CDR3 comprises 18 residues. CDR3 region: CASNFLAGTGSGANVLTF. Here the CDR3 DNA reads TGTGCCAGCAATTTTCTTGCAGGGACGGGATCTGGGGCCAACGTCCTGACTTTC. Full variable domain (missing parts from reference TRBV28 and TRBJ2-6): DVKVTQSSRYLVKRTGEKVFLECVQDMDHENMFWYRQDPGLGLRLIYFSYDVKMKEKGDIPEGYSVSREKKERFSLILESASTNQTSMYLCASNFLAGTGSGANVLTFGAGSRLTVL.

Only a few counts were recorded for this clonotype. The chain combines TRBV5-6 with TRBJ1-2; D unresolved. With 4 bases removed from V and 3 bases from J, the gap between germline ends came to 7 bases. CDR1 and CDR2 (germline): SGHDT, YYEEEE. The CDR3 is 12 residues long. This CDR3 reads CASSPQYYGYTF. Here the CDR3 DNA reads TGTGCCAGCAGCCCCCAATACTATGGCTACACCTTC.

This clonotype was observed many times. J is TRBJ2-1 and V is TRBV20-1; D is uncertain. V was cut by 3 bases and J by 5 bases, with 5 bases left in between. The CDR3 is 11 amino acids. Germline-derived CDR1 and CDR2 are DFQATT and SNEGSKA (reference sequence). The DNA of the CDR3 is TGCAGTGCTAGGCATGACAATGAGCAGTTCTTC. Amino acid sequence: CSARHDNEQFF.

Written as DNA, the CDR3 is TGTGCCAGCAGCAAAGAATCCCCAAGCACAGATACGCAGTATTTT. Its translation: CASSKESPSTDTQYF. The genes are TRBV21-1 and TRBJ2-3. TRBV21-1 is noted as a pseudogene. The CDR3 has 15 amino acids.

This clonotype was counted many times. The chain recombines TRBV7-9 with TRBJ1-6; D gene unclear. The CDR3 loop spans 14 amino acids. V was clipped by 8 bases and J by 2 bases, with 10 bases between them. The germline V gene encodes CDR1 SEHNR and CDR2 FQNEAQ (reference sequence). The CDR3 here is CASVAGAYNSPLHF. The CDR3 DNA reads TGTGCCAGCGTTGCAGGAGCCTATAATTCACCCCTCCACTTT. Together with reference TRBV7-9 and TRBJ1-6, the CDR3 gives the full variable domain: DTGVSQNPRHKITKRGQNVTFRCDPISEHNRLYWYRQTLGQGPEFLTYFQNEAQLEKSRLLSDRFSAERPKGSFSTLEIQRTEQGDSAMYLCASVAGAYNSPLHFGNGTRLTVT.

The sample holds many counts of this clonotype. The rearrangement uses TRBV20-1 and TRBJ2-7; D gene ambiguous. Per the germline V gene, CDR1 is DFQATT and CDR2 is SNEGSKA (reference sequence). The CDR3 is made up of 12 amino acids. Trimming stripped 4 bases from V and 1 base from J, with 8 bases between. The CDR3 here is CSATQTSYEQYF. CDR3 bases: TGCAGTGCTACCCAGACATCCTACGAGCAGTACTTC.

This clonotype was observed at least ten times. The rearrangement links TRBV3-1 to TRBJ2-3; no definite D call. V was cut by 3 bases and J by 5 bases, with 6 bases left in between. Germline V CDR1 and CDR2: LGHDT, YNNKEL (reference sequence). This CDR3 comprises 12 residues. This CDR3 is CASSHIKDTQYF. The CDR3 nucleotides read TGTGCCAGCAGCCATATTAAAGATACGCAGTATTTT.

This clonotype has a count of ten or more. V gene TRBV6-2 or TRBV6-3 combines with J gene TRBJ2-5, with TRBD2 matching over 13 bases. The CDR3 sequence is 17 residues long. With V trimmed by 6 bases and J by 7 bases, 14 bases remained unmatched. Per the germline V gene, CDR1 is MNHEY and CDR2 is SVGEGT. The CDR3 loop reads CASRPTRTSGGHGTQYF. CDR3 coding DNA: TGTGCCAGCAGACCAACCAGGACTAGCGGGGGCCACGGGACCCAGTACTTC.

This clonotype has a count of ten or more. The rearrangement links TRBV24-1 to TRBJ2-1; TRBD2 agrees at 11 bases. The CDR3 runs 16 residues. Germline V lookup: CDR1 KGHDR, CDR2 SFDVKD. Trimming removed 4 bases from V and 8 bases from J; junction bases left unmatched: 9. CDR3 DNA sequence: TGTGCCACCAGTGACCGAGGGACTAGCGGAGGCCATGAGCAGTTCTTC. Protein product: CATSDRGTSGGHEQFF.

V is TRBV5-1 and J is TRBJ1-1; D gene unclear. Germline V CDR1 and CDR2: SGHRS, YFSETQ. The CDR3 sequence is 13 residues long. V lost 6 bases, J lost 0 bases, and 9 bases lay in between. CDR3 DNA sequence: TGCGCCAGCATCTTCCATTTGAACACTGAAGCTTTCTTT. Its protein is CASIFHLNTEAFF.

A word on this clonotype: This may be a read error: a much more frequent sequence differs by one nucleotide. In this CDR3 the conserved last residue, phenylalanine or tryptophan, is missing, so a read error is likely. This chain uses TRBV20-1 with TRBJ2-5; D is perhaps TRBD1 (6 bases). Germline V CDR1 and CDR2: DFQATT, SNEGSKA (reference sequence). Trimming cost V 6 bases and J 2 bases, with 16 bases left between them. This CDR3 has 14 amino acids. The CDR3 DNA reads as TGCAGTGCCGCACCGTGGGGGCTGCAAGAGACCCAGTACCTC. Amino acids: CSAAPWGLQETQYL.

This clonotype was seen at least ten times. DNA of the CDR3: TGTGCCAGCTCACCCTTTACAGGGACAGTGAACACTGAAGCTTTCTTT. Its translation: CASSPFTGTVNTEAFF. This chain uses TRBV18 with TRBJ1-1; 7 positions agree with TRBD1. After removal of 3 bases from V and 0 bases from J, the junction contained 7 bases not matched to a gene. The CDR3 has 16 amino acids. Germline V gene data show CDR1 as KGHSH and CDR2 as LQKENI.

This clonotype was counted ten times or more. The junction shows a germline mismatch at one end, possibly a read error. The chain employs TRBV4-2 and TRBJ2-2; no firm D call. CDR1 and CDR2 from the germline V gene are LGHNA and YNFKEQ. The CDR3 spans 17 residues. CDR3 residues: CASTQLLAPSSTGELFF. CDR3 DNA: TGTGCCAGCACCCAACTCCTCGCACCGTCGAGCACCGGGGAGCTGTTTTTT.

This clonotype appeared a few times. The rearrangement links TRBV6-1 to TRBJ2-7; 7 nucleotides match TRBD2. V shed 5 bases, J shed 3 bases, and the junction held 7 bases outside the gene matches. Germline assignment: CDR1 MNHNS and CDR2 SASEGT. CDR3 size: 14 residues. CDR3 DNA: TGTGCCAGCAGTACCGGGACTACCAACTACGAGCAGTACTTC. Translation gives CASSTGTTNYEQYF.

This clonotype was observed many times. V is TRBV11-2 and J is TRBJ2-5; the D gene could be TRBD1 or TRBD2 (5 bases each). V was pared by 4 bases and J by 4 bases, with 13 bases between. This CDR3 has 14 residues. CDR1 is SGHAT, CDR2 FQNNGV, per germline. CDR3 nucleotide sequence: TGTGCCAGCAGCTCTGTGAGGGGTTTAGAGACCCAGTACTTC. As protein: CASSSVRGLETQYF.

This clonotype was observed many times. The chain is built from TRBV9 and TRBJ2-1; no reliable D call. The CDR3 totals 15 residues. The germline gives CDR1 SGDLS, CDR2 YYNGEE. V lost 0 bases and J lost 5, with 12 bases in between. CDR3 residues: CASSVDGRPHNEQFF. The CDR3 region has the DNA TGTGCCAGCAGCGTAGATGGGCGACCGCACAATGAGCAGTTCTTC. The full variable domain, in which reference TRBV9 and TRBJ2-1 provide the parts outside the CDR3, is DSGVTQTPKHLITATGQRVTLRCSPRSGDLSVYWYQQSLDQGLQFLIQYYNGEERAKGNILERFSAQQFPDLHSELNLSSLELGDSALYFCASSVDGRPHNEQFFGPGTRLTVL.

This clonotype was found many times. The DNA for the CDR3 is TGCAGTGCTACCCCTAGCGGGAGAAGCACCGGGGAGCTGTTTTTT. As protein: CSATPSGRSTGELFF. V gene TRBV20-1 combines with J gene TRBJ2-2, with TRBD2 identical over 10 bases. Germline-derived CDR1 and CDR2 are DFQATT and SNEGSKA (reference sequence). The V and J ends lost 4 bases and 4 bases, in that order; junction bases with no gene match: 6. This CDR3 has 15 amino acids.

This clonotype occurred many times. V gene TRBV12-3 or TRBV12-4 combines with J gene TRBJ1-5; D is perhaps TRBD1 (5 bases). V gave up 6 bases and J gave up 7 bases, with 13 bases separating them. This CDR3 has 13 residues. CDR3 DNA: TGTGCCAGCAGCCCCGTGGGGACCCAGCCCCAGCATTTT. Protein: CASSPVGTQPQHF.

This clonotype was counted ten times or more. This CDR3 reads CASSGDVKTQYF. The DNA of the CDR3 is TGTGCCAGCTCAGGAGACGTGAAGACCCAGTACTTC. The chain carries TRBV18 and TRBJ2-5; no definite D call. Trimming left V 5 bases short and J 6 bases short, with 10 bases between. This CDR3 comprises 12 residues. The germline V gene has CDR1 KGHSH and CDR2 LQKENI. Full variable domain (missing parts from reference TRBV18 and TRBJ2-5): NAGVMQNPRHLVRRRGQEARLRCSPMKGHSHVYWYRQLPEEGLKFMVYLQKENIIDESGMPKERFSAEFPKEGPSILRIQQVVRGDSAAYFCASSGDVKTQYFGPGTRLLVL.

This clonotype appeared many times. In DNA form, the CDR3 reads TGTGCCAGCTCACGAGGACAGGGGCAAAAAGACTACAATGAGCAGTTCTTC. This encodes CASSRGQGQKDYNEQFF. The rearrangement uses TRBV18 and TRBJ2-1; 9 nucleotides align to TRBD1. This CDR3 contains 17 residues. The trim removed 4 bases at V and 3 bases at J, leaving 10 bases unmatched. Germline values: CDR1 KGHSH, CDR2 LQKENI.

This clonotype was seen ten or more times. The chain combines TRBV24-1 with TRBJ2-1, with TRBD1 identical over 11 bases. CDR1 KGHDR and CDR2 SFDVKD come from the germline V gene. V was clipped by 5 bases and J by 4 bases; unmatched bases: 6. The CDR3 is 16 amino acids. CDR3 DNA sequence: TGTGCCACCAGTGCCGTGGGACAGGGGGGATACAATGAGCAGTTCTTC. Protein sequence: CATSAVGQGGYNEQFF.

This clonotype has only one observation. A junction boundary mismatches the germline segment, possibly from a read error. The chain couples TRBV10-3 to TRBJ2-5, with 10 bases lining up with TRBD2. Germline CDR1 and CDR2: ENHRY and SYGVKD. The CDR3 extends over 15 amino acids. CDR3 DNA: TGTACCATCTCAACTAGCGGGGCAACAAAAGAGACCCAGTACTTC. Translating gives CTISTSGATKETQYF.

This clonotype was counted many times. This chain joins TRBV27 and TRBJ2-1; 11 nucleotides line up with TRBD2. The germline gives CDR1 MNHEY, CDR2 SMNVEV (reference sequence). This CDR3 is 13 amino acids long. V lost 7 bases, J lost 7 bases, and 3 bases stayed unmatched. The CDR3 bases are TGTGCCAGCATGCGGACTAGCGGGAATGAGCAGTTCTTC. Its protein is CASMRTSGNEQFF.

This clonotype was observed at least ten times. V and J are TRBV7-2 and TRBJ1-5; D remains unclear. Germline V gives CDR1 SGHTA, CDR2 FQGNSA. This CDR3 region has 15 residues. With 1 base removed from V and 3 bases from J, the gap between germline ends came to 10 bases. The CDR3 coding sequence is TGTGCCAGCAGCTTAGTGGCAGGTCCCAATCAGCCCCAGCATTTT. Its translation: CASSLVAGPNQPQHF.

Points on this clonotype: It may be a read error: a sequence one base away is much more abundant. This sequence joins TRBV3-1 and TRBJ2-7; TRBD2 aligns across 8 bases. In germline, CDR1 is LGHDT, CDR2 YNNKEL (reference sequence). The CDR3 consists of 15 residues. CDR3 sequence reads: CASSQEREGRYELYF. The CDR3, as DNA: TGTGCCAGCAGCCAAGAACGGGAGGGCCGGTACGAGCTGTACTTC.

This clonotype was recorded a few times. The V call is TRBV6-1, the J call TRBJ2-7; a possible D gene is TRBD1 (7 bases). The germline V and J ends were trimmed by 6 bases and 5 bases, with 17 bases remaining between them. CDR1 and CDR2 from the germline V gene are MNHNS and SASEGT. The CDR3 covers 14 residues. The CDR3 here is CASRPETGRNEQYF. In DNA, the CDR3 is TGTGCCAGCAGACCCGAGACAGGGAGGAACGAGCAGTACTTC.

Ten or more counts support this clonotype. V and J are TRBV6-5 and TRBJ2-1, with D uncertain. CDR1 and CDR2 from the germline V gene are MNHEY and SVGAGI. Deletions cut 2 bases from V and 4 bases from J, with 6 bases between. The CDR3 totals 13 residues. CDR3 amino acids: CASSYGDYNEQFF. Written as DNA, the CDR3 is TGTGCCAGCAGTTACGGGGATTACAATGAGCAGTTCTTC.